This T cell receptor beta chain was profiled in a study of identifying expanded T cells in peripheral blood. The germline V gene has CDR1 MNHEY and CDR2 SVGAGI. This CDR3 has 15 amino acids. V was trimmed by 2 bases and J by 5 bases, leaving 12 bases between them. Profiling relied on immunoSEQ multiplex PCR, and the TCRdb table lists in-frame clones only, not all of them. The table shows some 120,000 clones, with roughly 80% occurring only once. The receptor's source is a person aged 18 to 75 in good health. The genes are TRBV6-5 and TRBJ2-2; D possibly uses TRBD1 or TRBD2 (5 bases each). The specimen sequenced was blood. CDR3 amino acids: CASSYERGATGELFF. As DNA, the CDR3 is TGTGCCAGCAGTTACGAAAGAGGGGCAACCGGGGAGCTGTTTTTT.